In this sample, the clone carrying this T cell receptor beta chain turned up many times. TCRdb used MiXCR to call clones anew from the PCR reads. The table records more than 35,000 clones, approximately 15% of them present only once. CDR1 is ENHRY and CDR2 is SYGVKD in the germline V gene. Trimming shortened V by 3 bases and J by 1 base, and 10 bases separated the two germline ends. The CDR3 sequence is 15 residues long. The data stem from a study of metastatic and nonmetastatic thyroid tumors. No patient had received any treatment before thyroid surgery. V usage is TRBV10-3 and J usage is TRBJ1-5; D is possibly TRBD1 (6 bases). Sequenced input: blood. The source is a female donor with papillary thyroid cancer or a benign thyroid nodule (not recorded which). Some clones in this sample may be carry-over from other donors' samples. The CDR3 bases are TGTGCCATCAGTGACAGGGGCCCGAGCAATCAGCCCCAGCATTTT. Protein product: CAISDRGPSNQPQHF.